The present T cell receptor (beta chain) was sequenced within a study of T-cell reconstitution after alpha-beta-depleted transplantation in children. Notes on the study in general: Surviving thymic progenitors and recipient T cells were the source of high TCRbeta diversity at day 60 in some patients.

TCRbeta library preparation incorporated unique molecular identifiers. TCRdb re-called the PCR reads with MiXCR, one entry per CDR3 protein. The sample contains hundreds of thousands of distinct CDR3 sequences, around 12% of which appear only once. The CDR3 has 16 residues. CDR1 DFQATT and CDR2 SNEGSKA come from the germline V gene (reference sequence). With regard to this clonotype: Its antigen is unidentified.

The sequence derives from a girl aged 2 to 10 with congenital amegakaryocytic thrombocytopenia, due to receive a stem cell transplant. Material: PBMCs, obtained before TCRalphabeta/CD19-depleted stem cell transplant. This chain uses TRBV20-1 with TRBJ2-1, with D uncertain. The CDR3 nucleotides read TGCAGCCCTAGGGCGTCGGCGGTCTCCCCCCACAATGAGCAGTTCTTC. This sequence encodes CSPRASAVSPHNEQFF.